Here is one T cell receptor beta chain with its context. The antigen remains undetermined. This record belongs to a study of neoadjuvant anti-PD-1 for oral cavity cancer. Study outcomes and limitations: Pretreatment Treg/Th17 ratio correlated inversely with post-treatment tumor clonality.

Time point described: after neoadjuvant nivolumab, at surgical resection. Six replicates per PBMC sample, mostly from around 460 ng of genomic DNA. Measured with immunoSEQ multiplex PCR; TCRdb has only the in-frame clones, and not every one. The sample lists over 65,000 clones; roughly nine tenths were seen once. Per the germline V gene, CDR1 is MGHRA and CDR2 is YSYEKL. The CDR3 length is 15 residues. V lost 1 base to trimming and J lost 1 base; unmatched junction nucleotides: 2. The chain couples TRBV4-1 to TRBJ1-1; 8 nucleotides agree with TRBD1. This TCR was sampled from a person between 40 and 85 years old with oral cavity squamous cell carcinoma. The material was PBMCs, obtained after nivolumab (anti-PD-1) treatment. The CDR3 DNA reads TGCGCCAGCAGCCAAGTGGACAGGGAGAACACTGAAGCTTTCTTT. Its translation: CASSQVDRENTEAFF.